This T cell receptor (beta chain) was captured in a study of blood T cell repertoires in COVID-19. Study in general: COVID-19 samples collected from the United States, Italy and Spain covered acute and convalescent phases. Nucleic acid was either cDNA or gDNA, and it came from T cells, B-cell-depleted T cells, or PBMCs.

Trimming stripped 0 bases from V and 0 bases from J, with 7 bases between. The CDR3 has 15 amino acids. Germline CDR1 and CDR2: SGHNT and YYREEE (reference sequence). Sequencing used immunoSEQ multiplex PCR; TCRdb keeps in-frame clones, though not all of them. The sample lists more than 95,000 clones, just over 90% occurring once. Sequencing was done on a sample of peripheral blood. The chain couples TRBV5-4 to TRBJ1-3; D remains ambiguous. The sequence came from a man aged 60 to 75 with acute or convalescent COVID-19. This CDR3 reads CASSLAYGSGNTIYF. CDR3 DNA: TGTGCCAGCAGCTTGGCCTACGGCTCTGGAAACACCATATATTTT.